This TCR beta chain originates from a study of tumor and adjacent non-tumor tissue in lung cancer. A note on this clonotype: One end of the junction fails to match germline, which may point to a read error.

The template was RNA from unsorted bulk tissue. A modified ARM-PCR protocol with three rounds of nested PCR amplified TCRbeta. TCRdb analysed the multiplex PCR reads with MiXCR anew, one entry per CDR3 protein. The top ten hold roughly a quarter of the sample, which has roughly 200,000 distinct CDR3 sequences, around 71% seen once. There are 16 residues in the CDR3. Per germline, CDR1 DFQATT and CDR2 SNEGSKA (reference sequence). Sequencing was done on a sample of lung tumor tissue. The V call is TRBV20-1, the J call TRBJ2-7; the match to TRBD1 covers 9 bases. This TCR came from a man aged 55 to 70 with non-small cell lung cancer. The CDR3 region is CSARQVTGGGVYEEYF. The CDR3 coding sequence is TGCAGTGCTAGGCAGGTAACAGGGGGCGGAGTCTACGAGGAGTACTTC.